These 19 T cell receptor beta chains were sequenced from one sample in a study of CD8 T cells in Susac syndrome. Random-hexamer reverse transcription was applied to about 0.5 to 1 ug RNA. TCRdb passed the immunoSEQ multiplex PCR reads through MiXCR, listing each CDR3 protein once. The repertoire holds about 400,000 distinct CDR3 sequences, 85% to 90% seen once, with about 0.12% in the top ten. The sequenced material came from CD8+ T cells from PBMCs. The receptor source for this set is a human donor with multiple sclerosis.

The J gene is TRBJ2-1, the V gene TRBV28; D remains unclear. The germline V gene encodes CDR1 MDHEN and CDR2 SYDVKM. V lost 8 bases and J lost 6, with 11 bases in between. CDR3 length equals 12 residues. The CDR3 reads CASQRSSNEQFF. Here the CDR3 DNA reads TGTGCCAGCCAGAGATCAAGCAATGAGCAGTTCTTC.

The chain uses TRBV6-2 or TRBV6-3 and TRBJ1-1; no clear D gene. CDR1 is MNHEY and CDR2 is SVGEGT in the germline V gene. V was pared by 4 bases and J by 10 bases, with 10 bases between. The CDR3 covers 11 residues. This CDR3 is CASSSPAGAFF. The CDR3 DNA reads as TGTGCCAGCAGTTCCCCCGCCGGAGCTTTCTTT.

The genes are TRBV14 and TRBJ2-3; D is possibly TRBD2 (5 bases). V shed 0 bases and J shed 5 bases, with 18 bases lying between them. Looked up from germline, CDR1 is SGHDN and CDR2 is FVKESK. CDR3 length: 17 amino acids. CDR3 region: CASSQEYESPGGDTQYF. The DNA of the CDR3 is TGTGCCAGCAGCCAAGAATATGAGTCGCCAGGAGGAGATACGCAGTATTTT.

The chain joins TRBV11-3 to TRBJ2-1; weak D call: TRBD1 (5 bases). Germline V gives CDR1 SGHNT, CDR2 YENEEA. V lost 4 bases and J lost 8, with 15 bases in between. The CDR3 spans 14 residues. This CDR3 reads CASSSLGQADEQFF. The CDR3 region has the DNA TGTGCCAGCAGCTCCCTGGGGCAGGCGGATGAGCAGTTCTTC.

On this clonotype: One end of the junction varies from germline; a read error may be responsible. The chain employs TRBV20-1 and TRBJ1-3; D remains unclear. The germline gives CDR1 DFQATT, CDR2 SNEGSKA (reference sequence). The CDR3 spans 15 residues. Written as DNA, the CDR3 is TGCAGTGCTAGAGACACCTCGTATGGTGGACACACCATATATTTT. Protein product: CSARDTSYGGHTIYF.

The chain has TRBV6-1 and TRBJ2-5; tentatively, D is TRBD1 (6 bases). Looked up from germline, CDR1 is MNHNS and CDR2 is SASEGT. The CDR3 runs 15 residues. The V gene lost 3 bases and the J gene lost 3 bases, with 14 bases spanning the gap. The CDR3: CASSDRGMEKETQYF. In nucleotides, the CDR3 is TGTGCCAGCAGTGACAGGGGAATGGAAAAAGAGACCCAGTACTTC.

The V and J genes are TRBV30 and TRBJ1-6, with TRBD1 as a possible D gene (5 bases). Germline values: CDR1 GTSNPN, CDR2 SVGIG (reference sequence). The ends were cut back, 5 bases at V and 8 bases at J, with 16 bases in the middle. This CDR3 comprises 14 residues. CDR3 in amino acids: CAWGPGGPHSPLHF. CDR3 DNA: TGTGCCTGGGGGCCCGGGGGACCCCATTCACCCCTCCACTTT.

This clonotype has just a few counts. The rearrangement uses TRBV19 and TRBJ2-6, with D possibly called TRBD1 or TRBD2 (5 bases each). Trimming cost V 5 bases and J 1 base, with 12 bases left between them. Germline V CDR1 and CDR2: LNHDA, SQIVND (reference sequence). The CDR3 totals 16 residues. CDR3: CASSPPGASGANVLTF. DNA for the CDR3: TGTGCCAGTAGTCCCCCCGGGGCTTCTGGGGCCAACGTCCTGACTTTC.

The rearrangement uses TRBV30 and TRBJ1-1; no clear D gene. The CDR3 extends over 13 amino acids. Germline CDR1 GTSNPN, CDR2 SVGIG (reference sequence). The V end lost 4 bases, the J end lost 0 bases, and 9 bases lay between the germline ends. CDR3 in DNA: TGTGCCTGGACCACAGACATGAACACTGAAGCTTTCTTT. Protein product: CAWTTDMNTEAFF.

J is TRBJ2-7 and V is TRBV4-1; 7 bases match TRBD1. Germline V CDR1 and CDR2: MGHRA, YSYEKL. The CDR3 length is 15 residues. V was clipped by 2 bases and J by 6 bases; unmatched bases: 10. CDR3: CASSQPGQEWREQYF. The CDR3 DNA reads TGCGCCAGCAGCCAACCTGGACAGGAATGGCGCGAGCAGTACTTC.

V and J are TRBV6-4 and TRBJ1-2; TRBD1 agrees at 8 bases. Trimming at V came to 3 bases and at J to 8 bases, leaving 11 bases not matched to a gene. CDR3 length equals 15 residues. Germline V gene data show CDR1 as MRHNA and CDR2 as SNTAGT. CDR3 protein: CASSEYDRGGFGYTF. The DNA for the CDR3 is TGTGCCAGCAGTGAATACGACAGGGGCGGCTTCGGCTACACCTTC.

CDR3 nucleotide sequence: TGTGCCAGCAGTGACCAGGGTCGAAGGGCCGGGGAGCTGTTTTTT. Encoded protein: CASSDQGRRAGELFF. The V and J genes are TRBV2 and TRBJ2-2; TRBD1 is a possible D gene (5 bases). CDR1 SNHLY and CDR2 FYNNEI come from the germline V gene. This CDR3 is built from 15 residues. V was pared by 3 bases and J by 6 bases, with 14 bases between.

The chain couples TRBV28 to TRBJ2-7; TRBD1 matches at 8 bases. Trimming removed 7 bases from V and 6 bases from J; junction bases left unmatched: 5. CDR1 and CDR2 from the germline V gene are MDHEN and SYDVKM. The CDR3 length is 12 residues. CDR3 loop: CASTDRETEQYF. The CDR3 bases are TGTGCCAGCACGGACAGGGAAACCGAGCAGTACTTC.

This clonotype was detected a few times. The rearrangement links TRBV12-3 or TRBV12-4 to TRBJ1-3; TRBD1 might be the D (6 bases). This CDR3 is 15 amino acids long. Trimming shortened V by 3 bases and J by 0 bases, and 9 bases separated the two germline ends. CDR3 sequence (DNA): TGTGCCAGCAGTTTGACAGGAAGCTCTGGAAACACCATATATTTT. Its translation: CASSLTGSSGNTIYF.

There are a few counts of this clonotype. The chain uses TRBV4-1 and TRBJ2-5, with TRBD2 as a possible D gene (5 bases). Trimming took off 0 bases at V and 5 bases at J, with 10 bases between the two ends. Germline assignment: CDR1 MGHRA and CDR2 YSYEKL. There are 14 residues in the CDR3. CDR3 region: CASSQDPTGETQYF. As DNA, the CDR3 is TGCGCCAGCAGCCAAGATCCTACGGGGGAGACCCAGTACTTC.

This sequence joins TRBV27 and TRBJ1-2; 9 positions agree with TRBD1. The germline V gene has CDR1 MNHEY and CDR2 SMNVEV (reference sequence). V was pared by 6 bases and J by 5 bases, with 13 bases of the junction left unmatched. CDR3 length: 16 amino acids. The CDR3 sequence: CASSSTGGIYVYGYTF. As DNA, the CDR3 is TGTGCCAGCAGCTCGACAGGGGGTATTTACGTATATGGCTACACCTTC.

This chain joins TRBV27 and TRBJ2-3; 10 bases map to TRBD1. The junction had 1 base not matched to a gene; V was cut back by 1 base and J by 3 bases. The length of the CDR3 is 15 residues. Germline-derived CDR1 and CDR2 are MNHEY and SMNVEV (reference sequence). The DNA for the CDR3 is TGTGCCAGCAGTTTATGGACAGGGGGGACAGATACGCAGTATTTT. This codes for CASSLWTGGTDTQYF.

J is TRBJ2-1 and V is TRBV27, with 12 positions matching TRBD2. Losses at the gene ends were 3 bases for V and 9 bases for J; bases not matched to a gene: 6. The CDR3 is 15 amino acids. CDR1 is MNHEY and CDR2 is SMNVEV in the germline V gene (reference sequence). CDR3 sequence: CASSFASGGAGEQFF. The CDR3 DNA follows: TGTGCCAGCAGTTTCGCTAGCGGGGGGGCGGGTGAGCAGTTCTTC.

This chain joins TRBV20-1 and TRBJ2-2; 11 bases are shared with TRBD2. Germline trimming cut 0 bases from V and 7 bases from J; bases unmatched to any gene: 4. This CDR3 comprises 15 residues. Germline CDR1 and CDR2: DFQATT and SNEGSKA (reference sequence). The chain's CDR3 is CSARELAGEGGELFF. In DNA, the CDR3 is TGCAGTGCTAGAGAACTAGCGGGGGAGGGCGGGGAGCTGTTTTTT.